Below are 26 T cell receptor beta chains sequenced from a single sample in a study of cytomegalovirus exposure and HLA in healthy donors. The PCR had 60 Vbeta and 13 Jbeta primers. Libraries were prepared by immunoSEQ multiplex PCR; TCRdb keeps only in-frame clonotypes and omits some of them. The data show approximately 280,000 clones, 86% seen once. The sample was PBMCs. The source is a middle-aged man in good health and CMV-seropositive.

The chain has TRBV4-3 and TRBJ2-2; D is ambiguous. The CDR3 spans 13 residues. Between the trimmed V and J ends, which lost 1 base and 9 bases, there was a span of 9 bases. The V gene's germline CDR1 is LGHNA and CDR2 YSLEER. The CDR3 bases are TGCGCCAGCAGCCAAGGGTTGGAGCGGGAGCTGTTTTTT. It codes for CASSQGLERELFF.

This clone was seen just once. Here the CDR3 DNA reads TGTGCCAGCAGTGCCCCCCCGGGGTTAGACCAGTACTTC. Its translation is CASSAPPGLDQYF. The chain carries TRBV6-5 and TRBJ2-5; D may be TRBD2 (5 bases). The CDR3 is made up of 13 amino acids. Germline CDR1 MNHEY, CDR2 SVGAGI. Trimming shortened V by 5 bases and J by 10 bases, and 17 bases separated the two germline ends.

The chain is built from TRBV10-1 and TRBJ2-7; 8 positions match TRBD2. Germline V lookup: CDR1 WNHNN, CDR2 SYGVQD (reference sequence). The CDR3 is 15 amino acids. The trim removed 0 bases at V and 0 bases at J, leaving 1 base unmatched. CDR3 sequence reads: CASSESTSGSYEQYF. CDR3 nucleotides: TGCGCCAGCAGTGAGTCCACTAGCGGCTCCTACGAGCAGTACTTC.

The CDR3 loop is CASSQGGAQGEAGELFF. Here the CDR3 DNA reads TGTGCCAGCAGCCAAGGGGGGGCGCAGGGGGAAGCCGGGGAGCTGTTTTTT. V is TRBV4-2 and J is TRBJ2-2, with D possibly matching TRBD1 (7 bases). The CDR3 runs 17 residues. The germline gives CDR1 LGHNA, CDR2 YNFKEQ. Trimming left V 1 base short and J 6 bases short, with 18 bases between.

The genes are TRBV11-3 and TRBJ2-3; D may be TRBD1 (5 bases). The germline gives CDR1 SGHNT, CDR2 YENEEA. The V gene lost 4 bases and the J gene lost 3 bases, with 11 bases spanning the gap. The CDR3 loop spans 14 amino acids. Written as DNA, the CDR3 is TGTGCCAGCAGCTCAGGGAATTCTACAGATACGCAGTATTTT. Its protein product is CASSSGNSTDTQYF.

The chain recombines TRBV28 with TRBJ2-4; TRBD1 matches at 9 bases. Looked up from germline, CDR1 is MDHEN and CDR2 is SYDVKM. CDR3 length: 18 residues. The V gene end was trimmed by 5 bases and the J gene end by 1 base; junction bases not matched to a gene: 12. CDR3 loop: CASSTLAGTGNAKNIQYF. Written as DNA, the CDR3 is TGTGCCAGCAGTACGCTCGCCGGGACAGGGAACGCCAAAAACATTCAGTACTTC.

The V and J genes are TRBV6-5 and TRBJ1-4, with D unclear. The germline gives CDR1 MNHEY, CDR2 SVGAGI. Trimming stripped 6 bases from V and 8 bases from J, with 19 bases between. The CDR3 has 15 amino acids. The CDR3 here is CASSRSRSGGEKLFF. The CDR3 DNA is TGTGCCAGCAGCCGGAGCCGTTCGGGTGGGGAAAAACTGTTTTTT.

The chain links TRBV27 to TRBJ2-7; 11 bases are a match to TRBD2. The CDR3 totals 14 residues. The ends lost 7 bases at V and 3 bases at J; junction bases unmatched: 5. Germline values: CDR1 MNHEY, CDR2 SMNVEV (reference sequence). The chain's CDR3 is CASTQTSGDYEQYF. As DNA, the CDR3 is TGTGCCAGCACACAGACTAGCGGGGACTACGAGCAGTACTTC.

CDR3 in amino acids: CASSFSGSGANVLTF. Written as DNA, the CDR3 is TGCGCCAGCAGCTTCTCCGGCTCTGGGGCCAACGTCCTGACTTTC. The chain links TRBV5-1 to TRBJ2-6, with no clear D. V was clipped by 2 bases and J by 0 bases, with 6 bases between them. Germline assignment: CDR1 SGHRS and CDR2 YFSETQ. CDR3 length: 15 residues. Looking up the rest from reference TRBV5-1 and TRBJ2-6 gives the full variable domain: KAGVTQTPRYLIKTRGQQVTLSCSPISGHRSVSWYQQTPGQGLQFLFEYFSETQRNKGNFPGRFSGRQFSNSRSEMNVSTLELGDSALYLCASSFSGSGANVLTFGAGSRLTVL.

This sequence joins TRBV27 and TRBJ2-1, with D perhaps matching TRBD2 (6 bases). Trimming removed 6 bases at V and 3 bases at J, with 12 bases between. The length of the CDR3 is 14 residues. CDR1 is MNHEY and CDR2 is SMNVEV in the germline V gene (reference sequence). CDR3 in DNA: TGTGCCAGCAGCGGGAGCCTTCTCTACAATGAGCAGTTCTTC. It is translated as CASSGSLLYNEQFF.

The chain has TRBV4-2 and TRBJ2-7, with 11 bases that match TRBD1. V lost 4 bases and J lost 6; bases outside the gene matches: 5. From germline, CDR1 is LGHNA and CDR2 YNFKEQ. The CDR3 is 14 residues long. As DNA, the CDR3 is TGTGCCAGCAGCCCGGGACAGGGGGAGGTCGAGCAGTACTTC. Residues: CASSPGQGEVEQYF.

This rearrangement joins TRBV10-3 to TRBJ1-2; TRBD1 matches 7 bases. Germline values: CDR1 ENHRY, CDR2 SYGVKD. The CDR3 has 14 amino acids. The ends lost 3 bases at V and 4 bases at J; junction bases unmatched: 5. The CDR3 nucleotides read TGTGCCATCAGTGAATGGCGGGACAGCTATGGCTACACCTTC. This gives the protein CAISEWRDSYGYTF.

The J gene is TRBJ1-2, the V gene TRBV5-6; 8 bases align to TRBD1. CDR1 is SGHDT and CDR2 is YYEEEE in the germline V gene. V lost 0 bases to trimming and J lost 8 bases; unmatched junction nucleotides: 9. The CDR3 extends over 15 amino acids. CDR3 protein: CASSLDPQGAWGYTF. CDR3 bases: TGTGCCAGCAGCTTGGACCCCCAGGGGGCCTGGGGCTACACCTTC.

This sequence joins TRBV14 and TRBJ1-2, with no clear D. The CDR3 runs to 15 residues. Germline V gene lookup returns CDR1 SGHDN and CDR2 FVKESK. The ends were cut back, 3 bases at V and 2 bases at J, with 13 bases in the middle. The CDR3 region has the DNA TGTGCCAGCAGCCACCAGGACGGACTCAACTATGGCTACACCTTC. Its translation is CASSHQDGLNYGYTF.

This clone turned up a few times. The chain couples TRBV19 to TRBJ2-3; a possible D gene is TRBD1 (6 bases). The V and J ends lost 3 bases and 6 bases respectively, with 28 bases between them. The V gene's germline CDR1 is LNHDA and CDR2 SQIVND (reference sequence). The CDR3 is 19 amino acids. The CDR3 region has the DNA TGTGCCAGTAGTATTCGGCTGGCTCCCCGGGACATACGAAGTGATACGCAGTATTTT. It specifies CASSIRLAPRDIRSDTQYF.

The genes are TRBV7-2 and TRBJ1-1, with D possibly TRBD1 on 5 matching bases. From germline, CDR1 is SGHTA and CDR2 FQGNSA. The CDR3 runs to 15 residues. Trimming pared 1 base from V and 2 bases from J, leaving 11 bases between. Written as DNA, the CDR3 is TGTGCCAGCAGCTTAGTCCCGACAGACAACACTGAAGCTTTCTTT. Translating it yields CASSLVPTDNTEAFF.

The chain has TRBV7-9 and TRBJ2-6; D call uncertain. The germline V and J ends were trimmed by 2 bases and 1 base, with 12 bases remaining between them. Germline CDR1 SEHNR, CDR2 FQNEAQ (reference sequence). The CDR3 is 17 residues long. CDR3 nucleotide sequence: TGTGCCAGCAGCTTATCAGTGGTGGAGTCTGGGGCCAACGTCCTGACTTTC. Its translation: CASSLSVVESGANVLTF.

The chain is built from TRBV20-1 and TRBJ1-1; no clear D gene. CDR3 length: 11 residues. Germline V lookup: CDR1 DFQATT, CDR2 SNEGSKA (reference sequence). With 7 bases removed from V and 1 base from J, the gap between germline ends came to 7 bases. In nucleotides, the CDR3 is TGCAGTGTCGCAGGGAACACTGAAGCTTTCTTT. It yields the protein CSVAGNTEAFF.

This chain links TRBV7-9 with TRBJ2-1, with D unclear. This CDR3 comprises 15 residues. The germline V gene has CDR1 SEHNR and CDR2 FQNEAQ (reference sequence). Trimming pared 3 bases from V and 9 bases from J, leaving 18 bases between. The CDR3 protein is CASSFMLEELGEQFF. The CDR3 DNA is TGTGCCAGCAGCTTTATGCTAGAGGAATTAGGTGAGCAGTTCTTC.

This clone was detected once. The CDR3 region has the DNA TGTGCCAGCAGCTTCTGGCGGGAGGGCCCTGATACGCAGTATTTT. Translating it yields CASSFWREGPDTQYF. The chain links TRBV7-9 to TRBJ2-3; TRBD2 matches at 9 bases. Germline lookup yields CDR1 SEHNR and CDR2 FQNEAQ (reference sequence). The CDR3 sequence is 15 residues long. The V gene end was trimmed by 3 bases and the J gene end by 6 bases; junction bases not matched to a gene: 7.

The V and J genes are TRBV21-1 and TRBJ2-5; the table assigns TRBD1, which was not confirmed against the DNA. TRBV21-1 constitutes a pseudogene. This CDR3 comprises 17 residues. This chain's CDR3 is CASSKTPGTGHQETQYF. Here the CDR3 DNA reads TGTGCCAGCAGCAAAACGCCGGGGACAGGGCATCAAGAGACCCAGTACTTC.

The chain recombines TRBV7-2 with TRBJ2-3, with no clear D. This CDR3 has 18 amino acids. Germline V gene sequence: CDR1 SGHTA, CDR2 FQGNSA. V dropped 2 bases and J dropped 2 bases, with 20 bases sitting between them. CDR3 loop: CASSLKSRDLILTDTQYF. For the CDR3, the DNA is TGTGCCAGCAGCTTAAAATCGCGAGACTTGATCCTCACAGATACGCAGTATTTT.

The genes are TRBV6-5 and TRBJ1-2, with D possibly TRBD1 on 6 matching bases. Trimming took off 4 bases at V and 7 bases at J, with 7 bases between the two ends. The CDR3 consists of 11 residues. The germline gives CDR1 MNHEY, CDR2 SVGAGI. The CDR3 spells CASSFRGGYTF. In DNA, the CDR3 is TGTGCCAGCAGTTTCAGGGGTGGCTACACCTTC.

The V and J genes are TRBV9 and TRBJ2-1; D is ambiguous. The CDR3 length is 14 residues. The germline CDR1 and CDR2 sequences are SGDLS and YYNGEE. The V end lost 2 bases, the J end lost 7 bases, and 13 bases lay between the germline ends. The CDR3 protein is CASSVAPLGNEQFF. CDR3 coding DNA: TGTGCCAGCAGCGTTGCACCCCTAGGTAATGAGCAGTTCTTC.

The gene calls are TRBV19 and TRBJ2-7; tentatively, D is TRBD2 (5 bases). CDR1 LNHDA and CDR2 SQIVND come from the germline V gene (reference sequence). Trimming took 5 bases from V and 0 from J, leaving 20 bases between them. The CDR3 runs to 17 residues. In DNA, the CDR3 is TGTGCCAGTAGTGGACGTGGGTGGAGCGGCAGCTCCTACGAGCAGTACTTC. It is translated as CASSGRGWSGSSYEQYF.

The gene calls are TRBV27 and TRBJ1-4; no clear D. The CDR3 is 13 residues long. Trimming pared 5 bases from V and 6 bases from J, leaving 10 bases between. The V gene's germline CDR1 is MNHEY and CDR2 SMNVEV (reference sequence). CDR3 residues: CASSTDGDEKLFF. The CDR3 nucleotides read TGTGCCAGCAGTACCGACGGGGATGAAAAACTGTTTTTT.